These 3 T cell receptor beta chains came from one sample sequenced in a study of human T cells and chemical hapten exposure (dated by TCRdb to the early 2020s). The receptor library was made with RACE. TCRdb records NextSeq 500 as the sequencer. TCRdb reprocessed the public reads (quality trimming at Q25 with fastp, clone calling with MiXCR) and kept in-frame beta chains. Records with the same CDR3 protein are collapsed into one entry carrying the most frequent genes and DNA. The sample table lists about 40,000 distinct CDR3 sequences, 3.3% of them with a count of one. Under 8.5% of the sample lies in the top ten. Sample time point, as interpreted from the label and publication: patch test 2, 6 weeks after DPC sensitization. The intended sense of this specimen's treatment or condition label: therapeutic diphenylcyclopropenone sensitization with weekly scalp DPC. The material was whole blood, obtained in connection with sensitization to the hapten diphenylcyclopropenone (DPC). Source of these receptors: a man between 40 and 49 years old with alopecia areata. Some clones in this sample may be carry-over from other donors' samples.

This clonotype was detected many times. J is TRBJ2-1 and V is TRBV20-1; 8 nucleotides line up with TRBD2. V gave up 6 bases and J gave up 8 bases; unmatched junction bases: 12. The length of the CDR3 is 14 residues. Germline V gives CDR1 DFQATT, CDR2 SNEGSKA (reference sequence). CDR3 coding DNA: TGCAGTGCCCTGGGCGAGCGGGAGATCCATGAGCAGTTCTTC. Its translation is CSALGEREIHEQFF.

This clonotype has ten or more counts. The J gene is TRBJ1-5, the V gene TRBV4-1, with D possibly being TRBD1 (6 bases). Germline V CDR1 and CDR2: MGHRA, YSYEKL. This CDR3 is built from 13 residues. With 0 bases removed from V and 7 bases from J, the gap between germline ends came to 7 bases. The CDR3 nucleotides read TGCGCCAGCAGCCAAGATAGGGGGCAGCCCCAGCATTTT. Its protein is CASSQDRGQPQHF.

The V gene is TRBV2, the J gene TRBJ1-5; 9 nucleotides agree with TRBD1. The V segment lost 6 bases and the J segment 0 bases; nucleotides outside the gene matches: 9. Germline CDR1 is SNHLY and CDR2 is FYNNEI. The CDR3 length is 17 residues. Here the CDR3 reads CASRGQGVPYSNQPQHF. The CDR3 DNA follows: TGTGCCAGCAGGGGACAGGGCGTCCCTTATAGCAATCAGCCCCAGCATTTT.